A single sample is the source of the 15 T cell receptor beta chains below, sequenced in a study of cytomegalovirus exposure and HLA in healthy donors. Researchers ran the PCR with 60 Vbeta and 13 Jbeta primers. The repertoire was sequenced with immunoSEQ multiplex PCR; TCRdb's copy has only in-frame clones and lacks some. This sample yields about 250,000 clones, of which under 80% are seen a single time; roughly 2.4% belongs to the top ten. Sequencing was performed on PBMCs. The source of these receptors is a female donor in good health and CMV-seronegative.

The V gene is TRBV6-5, the J gene TRBJ2-3; perhaps TRBD2 as D (5 bases). V was pared by 6 bases and J by 1 base, with 8 bases between. This CDR3 is 13 amino acids long. Germline V gene sequence: CDR1 MNHEY, CDR2 SVGAGI. Here the CDR3 DNA reads TGTGCCAGCAGCCGTAGCGGCACAGATACGCAGTATTTT. Translating it yields CASSRSGTDTQYF.

CDR3 in DNA: TGTGCCAGCAGATCGGGACTAGGGAACACCGGGGAGCTGTTTTTT. Translated, it gives CASRSGLGNTGELFF. The chain uses TRBV6-1 and TRBJ2-2; the match to TRBD2 covers 8 bases. The CDR3 runs to 15 residues. With 6 bases clipped from V and 1 base from J, the junction kept 4 bases outside the gene matches. The germline V gene has CDR1 MNHNS and CDR2 SASEGT.

The V and J genes are TRBV10-1 and TRBJ1-2, with D unclear. The CDR3 contains 13 residues. V was trimmed by 2 bases and J by 2 bases, leaving 6 bases between them. Germline-derived CDR1 and CDR2 are WNHNN and SYGVQD (reference sequence). Written as DNA, the CDR3 is TGCGCCAGCAGTGAGCGCCAGAACTATGGCTACACCTTC. Translating it yields CASSERQNYGYTF.

This clone was counted between two and nine times. This chain links TRBV11-2 with TRBJ2-5, with a tentative D call TRBD1 (5 bases). Germline CDR1 is SGHAT and CDR2 is FQNNGV. Trimming took off 1 base at V and 5 bases at J, with 14 bases between the two ends. The CDR3 consists of 15 residues. The CDR3 DNA reads TGTGCCAGCAGCTTAGGAGCAGGGATCCGGGAGACCCAGTACTTC. Its translation is CASSLGAGIRETQYF. Full variable domain (rest looked up from reference TRBV11-2 and TRBJ2-5): EAGVAQSPRYKIIEKRQSVAFWCNPISGHATLYWYQQILGQGPKLLIQFQNNGVVDDSQLPKDRFSAERLKGVDSTLKIQPAKLEDSAVYLCASSLGAGIRETQYFGPGTRLLVL.

V is TRBV2 and J is TRBJ2-5; maybe TRBD1 (8 bases). Trimming left V 7 bases short and J 2 bases short, with 17 bases between. The CDR3 extends over 15 amino acids. The germline V gene has CDR1 SNHLY and CDR2 FYNNEI. The CDR3 protein is CASTRGQGGQETQYF. CDR3 nucleotides: TGTGCCAGCACCCGCGGACAGGGAGGGCAAGAGACCCAGTACTTC.

The chain has TRBV10-2 and TRBJ2-1; 9 nucleotides match TRBD2. Looked up from germline, CDR1 is WSHSY and CDR2 is SAAADI. V lost 6 bases, J lost 9 bases, and 9 bases stayed unmatched. The CDR3 covers 14 residues. The CDR3 bases are TGCGCCAGCAGAGTGGGATTAGCGGGAGCTGAGCAGTTCTTC. Its translation: CASRVGLAGAEQFF.

Comments on this clone: This specimen includes other DNA sequences encoding the same CDR3. The chain uses TRBV6-5 and TRBJ2-7; 9 bases line up with TRBD2. The trim removed 5 bases at V and 1 base at J, leaving 6 bases unmatched. The V gene's germline CDR1 is MNHEY and CDR2 SVGAGI. The CDR3 length is 15 residues. CDR3 in DNA: TGTGCCAGCAGTATCAGACTAGCGGCTTCCTACGAGCAGTACTTC. The encoded protein is CASSIRLAASYEQYF.

The chain has TRBV7-9 and TRBJ2-2, with D maybe TRBD1 (5 bases). V was clipped by 7 bases and J by 0 bases, with 18 bases between them. The CDR3 totals 17 residues. In germline, CDR1 is SEHNR, CDR2 FQNEAQ (reference sequence). Written as DNA, the CDR3 is TGTGCCAGCACCCTCTGGGGCGCCATAGCGAACACCGGGGAGCTGTTTTTT. Translating it yields CASTLWGAIANTGELFF.

The CDR3 here is CASTRGGNTEAFF. CDR3 bases: TGTGCCAGCACCAGAGGGGGGAACACTGAAGCTTTCTTT. This chain uses TRBV6-5 with TRBJ1-1; a weak D match, TRBD1 (6 bases). CDR1 is MNHEY and CDR2 is SVGAGI in the germline V gene. The CDR3 sequence is 13 residues long. The V end lost 7 bases, the J end lost 1 base, and 10 bases lay between the germline ends.

The chain carries TRBV2 and TRBJ2-7, with TRBD2 as a possible D gene (7 bases). V was pared by 5 bases and J by 4 bases, with 15 bases between. The CDR3 covers 14 residues. Germline V gene lookup returns CDR1 SNHLY and CDR2 FYNNEI. The CDR3 DNA is TGTGCCAGCAGTTTTGGGGGGGGCAGGTACGAGCAGTACTTC. It translates to CASSFGGGRYEQYF.

The chain combines TRBV15 with TRBJ1-5; 9 nucleotides match TRBD1. Germline CDR1 is LNHNV and CDR2 is YYDKDF (reference sequence). Germline trimming cut 5 bases from V and 2 bases from J; bases unmatched to any gene: 16. CDR3 length equals 19 residues. The CDR3 DNA follows: TGTGCCACCAGCGTATCCCCGGGACAGGGTCATCCCGGCAATCAGCCCCAGCATTTT. It translates to CATSVSPGQGHPGNQPQHF. Together with reference TRBV15 and TRBJ1-5, the CDR3 gives the full variable domain: DAMVIQNPRYQVTQFGKPVTLSCSQTLNHNVMYWYQQKSSQAPKLLFHYYDKDFNNEADTPDNFQSRRPNTSFCFLDIRSPGLGDTAMYLCATSVSPGQGHPGNQPQHFGDGTRLSIL.

The V call is TRBV4-1, the J call TRBJ2-5; 9 bases line up with TRBD2. In germline, CDR1 is MGHRA, CDR2 YSYEKL. Germline trimming cut 0 bases from V and 0 bases from J; bases unmatched to any gene: 8. The CDR3 consists of 18 residues. The CDR3: CASSQEAAGGPYQETQYF. CDR3 sequence (DNA): TGCGCCAGCAGCCAAGAGGCAGCGGGAGGTCCGTACCAAGAGACCCAGTACTTC.

This chain links TRBV2 with TRBJ1-3; D is ambiguous. The CDR3 extends over 12 amino acids. V gave up 6 bases and J gave up 8 bases, with 11 bases separating them. Germline CDR1 and CDR2: SNHLY and FYNNEI. The CDR3 DNA follows: TGTGCCAGCAGGAACTCCCGGGACACCATATATTTT. It yields the protein CASRNSRDTIYF.

V usage is TRBV19 and J usage is TRBJ1-5; D gene unclear. Trimming took off 6 bases at V and 4 bases at J, with 13 bases between the two ends. The CDR3 runs to 14 residues. The V gene's germline CDR1 is LNHDA and CDR2 SQIVND (reference sequence). The CDR3 loop reads CASSTFGGNQPQHF. DNA of the CDR3: TGTGCCAGTAGCACCTTTGGCGGTAATCAGCCCCAGCATTTT. The whole variable domain, remainder taken from reference TRBV19 and TRBJ1-5, is DGGITQSPKYLFRKEGQNVTLSCEQNLNHDAMYWYRQDPGQGLRLIYYSQIVNDFQKGDIAEGYSVSREKKESFPLTVTSAQKNPTAFYLCASSTFGGNQPQHFGDGTRLSIL.

The V gene is TRBV6-5, the J gene TRBJ2-5; 13 bases match TRBD2. The end of the DNA fits TRBJ2-7 better, so the J call may be wrong. From germline, CDR1 is MNHEY and CDR2 SVGAGI. The CDR3 length is 14 residues. CDR3 region: CARAGLAGDYEQYF. The CDR3 DNA is TGTGCCAGAGCAGGACTAGCGGGGGACTACGAGCAGTACTTC.